These T cell receptor beta chains were read from a single sample in a study of beta chain features in type 1 diabetes. Assay used: immunoSEQ multiplex PCR; TCRdb lists only in-frame clones, some missing. Among 390,000 or so clones listed, approximately 15% were seen once. The material sequenced was naive CD4+ T cells from blood. All receptors derive from a man aged 25 to 40 in good health. CDR3s include the opening cysteine and the closing phenylalanine or tryptophan. A D gene is named only where the DNA matches it firmly. A clone size is listed for some rows: how often the clone was seen (once, few, many), or a class if it is expanded.

j_call	clone_size	v_call	d_call	cdr3_aa	cdr3_nt
TRBJ1-6	.	TRBV30	.	CAWSGKNNSPLHF	TGTGCCTGGAGTGGGAAGAATAATTCACCCCTCCACTTT
TRBJ2-5	few	TRBV2	TRBD2	CASRERETEETQYF	TGTGCCAGCAGGGAGCGGGAGACTGAAGAGACCCAGTACTTC
TRBJ2-3	few	TRBV21-1	.	CASSKVTGEMADTQYF	TGTGCCAGCAGCAAAGTCACGGGGGAGATGGCAGATACGCAGTATTTT
TRBJ2-7	few	TRBV11-2	.	CASNIWGRSYEQYF	TGTGCCAGCAATATATGGGGGAGGTCCTACGAGCAGTACTTC
TRBJ1-1	few	TRBV6-6	.	CASSLGSGTEAFF	TGTGCCAGCAGCCTTGGGAGCGGAACTGAAGCTTTCTTT
TRBJ2-3	few	TRBV29-1	TRBD2	CSVGVLAGKDTDTQYF	TGCAGCGTTGGGGTACTAGCGGGAAAGGACACAGATACGCAGTATTTT
TRBJ1-3	.	TRBV6-1	.	CASSTGSPGNTIYF	TGTGCCAGCAGTACAGGGTCTCCTGGAAACACCATATATTTT
TRBJ1-2	.	TRBV14	TRBD1	CASSQRSTGLNGYTF	TGTGCCAGCAGCCAACGCTCGACAGGGCTGAATGGCTACACCTTC
TRBJ2-6	.	TRBV11-2	.	CASRDQVAGVNVLTF	TGTGCCAGCCGAGACCAGGTTGCTGGGGTCAACGTCCTGACTTTC
TRBJ1-2	few	TRBV20-1	.	CSASGNYGYTF	TGCAGTGCGTCGGGGAACTATGGCTACACCTTC
TRBJ2-5	few	TRBV5-6	TRBD1	CASSGTGAKTQYF	TGTGCCAGCAGCGGGACAGGGGCAAAGACCCAGTACTTC
TRBJ2-7	.	TRBV7-2	TRBD1	CASSDRTGWNEQYF	TGTGCCAGCAGTGATCGGACAGGGTGGAACGAGCAGTACTTC
TRBJ2-7	.	TRBV6-5	.	CASRIQTVSYEQYF	TGTGCCAGCAGGATCCAGACGGTCTCCTACGAGCAGTACTTC
TRBJ2-3	few	TRBV2	TRBD2	CASSELGLAGDTQYF	TGTGCCAGCAGTGAGCTAGGACTAGCGGGAGATACGCAGTATTTT
TRBJ2-1	.	TRBV29-1	.	CSVEDYPGVDNEQFF	TGCAGCGTTGAAGATTATCCGGGAGTTGACAATGAGCAGTTCTTC
TRBJ1-1	few	TRBV11-3	.	CASRKPTENTEAFF	TGTGCCAGCAGAAAACCGACAGAGAACACTGAAGCTTTCTTT
TRBJ2-1	.	TRBV7-2	.	CASSLDTLNNEQFF	TGTGCCAGCAGCTTAGATACTCTTAACAATGAGCAGTTCTTC
TRBJ2-6	many	TRBV4-3	.	CASSQVTGANVLTF	TGCGCCAGCAGCCAAGTTACCGGGGCCAACGTCCTGACTTTC
TRBJ1-1	.	TRBV6-5	TRBD1	CASSGDRDTEAFF	TGTGCCAGCAGTGGGGACAGGGACACTGAAGCTTTCTTT
TRBJ2-1	.	TRBV6-5	TRBD2	CASRRIAGVGNEQFF	TGTGCCAGCAGACGCATAGCGGGAGTTGGGAATGAGCAGTTCTTC
TRBJ2-3	few	TRBV5-6	.	CASSPAGTGTDTQYF	TGTGCCAGCAGCCCGGCGGGGACAGGCACAGATACGCAGTATTTT
TRBJ1-1	.	TRBV7-2	.	CASSPGQIWTEAFF	TGTGCCAGCAGCCCCGGACAGATCTGGACTGAAGCTTTCTTT
TRBJ2-7	.	TRBV7-2	.	CASSLPSSYEQYF	TGTGCCAGCAGCTTACCCAGCTCCTACGAGCAGTACTTC
TRBJ1-6	few	TRBV5-4	TRBD1	CASSSRLNDRANSPLHF	TGTGCCAGCAGCTCTAGACTCAACGACAGGGCTAATTCACCCCTCCACTTT
TRBJ1-3	.	TRBV29-1	.	CSVDGGRGLSGNTIYF	TGCAGCGTTGATGGCGGACGGGGGCTATCTGGAAACACCATATATTTT
TRBJ2-2	few	TRBV27	.	CASRPSRTGELFF	TGTGCCAGCAGACCCTCCCGCACCGGGGAGCTGTTTTTT
TRBJ2-4	few	TRBV5-4	TRBD1	CASSPGTAVAKNIQYF	TGTGCCAGCAGTCCCGGGACAGCCGTAGCCAAAAACATTCAGTACTTC
TRBJ2-3	.	TRBV5-1	.	CASSSPGADTQYF	TGCGCCAGCAGCTCCCCCGGGGCAGATACGCAGTATTTT
TRBJ1-1	few	TRBV29-1	.	CSVVRGEVEAFF	TGCAGCGTTGTAAGGGGAGAGGTCGAAGCTTTCTTT
TRBJ2-5	many	TRBV18	.	CASSPGSQETQYF	TGTGCCAGCTCACCTGGCAGCCAAGAGACCCAGTACTTC
TRBJ2-5	few	TRBV7-9	.	CASSPIGQGGTQYF	TGTGCCAGCAGCCCTATCGGGCAGGGCGGGACCCAGTACTTC
TRBJ2-3	.	TRBV2	.	CASSDTRDTQYF	TGTGCCAGCAGTGATACGCGGGATACGCAGTATTTT
TRBJ2-4	many	TRBV18	TRBD2	CASSPAGGKNIQYF	TGTGCCAGCTCACCGGCGGGAGGCAAAAACATTCAGTACTTC
TRBJ2-2	.	TRBV30	.	CAWGPSTGELFF	TGTGCCTGGGGACCGAGCACCGGGGAGCTGTTTTTT
TRBJ2-5	.	TRBV10-3	.	CAISEGETQYF	TGTGCCATCAGTGAGGGGGAGACCCAGTACTTC
TRBJ2-5	.	TRBV9	.	CASSVQGGQEAQYF	TGTGCCAGCAGCGTACAGGGGGGACAAGAGGCCCAGTACTTC
TRBJ2-7	few	TRBV10-3	.	CAISVADGEQYF	TGTGCCATCAGTGTGGCAGATGGCGAGCAGTACTTC
TRBJ1-2	.	TRBV29-1	.	CSGVGAEGYTF	TGCAGCGGTGTCGGGGCAGAGGGCTACACCTTC
TRBJ1-1	few	TRBV2	.	CASTEIRTEAFF	TGTGCCAGCACCGAGATCCGAACTGAAGCTTTCTTT
TRBJ2-1	few	TRBV14	.	CASSPTYNEQFF	TGTGCCAGCAGTCCGACCTACAATGAGCAGTTCTTC